These 30 T cell receptor beta chains were sequenced from one sample in a study of blood T cells in healthy people across ages. A sample-barcoded 5' primer and a J-beta primer mix were used in a second PCR of roughly 7 to 12 cycles. A single record per CDR3 protein comes from TCRdb applying MiXCR to the 5' RACE reads. The repertoire holds 500,000 to 600,000 distinct CDR3 sequences, with 25% to 30% as singletons. Sequencing was performed on blood. Receptor source: a woman in her seventies in good health.

The chain couples TRBV18 to TRBJ2-3; D not resolved. The CDR3 spans 13 residues. Between the trimmed V and J ends, which lost 2 bases and 8 bases, there was a span of 11 bases. Germline CDR1 is KGHSH and CDR2 is LQKENI. The CDR3 spells CASSPGTIGTQYF. DNA of the CDR3: TGTGCCAGCTCACCAGGTACTATCGGTACGCAGTATTTT. The whole variable domain, remainder taken from reference TRBV18 and TRBJ2-3, is NAGVMQNPRHLVRRRGQEARLRCSPMKGHSHVYWYRQLPEEGLKFMVYLQKENIIDESGMPKERFSAEFPKEGPSILRIQQVVRGDSAAYFCASSPGTIGTQYFGPGTRLTVL.

The genes are TRBV7-2 and TRBJ2-3, with a possible D match to TRBD2 (5 bases). Per germline, CDR1 SGHTA and CDR2 FQGNSA. V was pared by 3 bases and J by 6 bases, with 16 bases between. This CDR3 comprises 15 residues. The chain's CDR3 is CASSFETTMSDTQYF. Written as DNA, the CDR3 is TGTGCCAGCAGCTTCGAGACTACGATGTCGGATACGCAGTATTTT.

A few counts support this clonotype. This chain joins TRBV9 and TRBJ2-7; 9 bases align to TRBD1. The germline CDR1 and CDR2 sequences are SGDLS and YYNGEE. This CDR3 has 14 residues. J gave up 3 bases and V 0 bases, and 1 base lay outside the gene matches. CDR3 nucleotides: TGTGCCAGCAGCGTAGAGGGACAGGGCTACGAGCAGTACTTC. Its protein product is CASSVEGQGYEQYF.

This clonotype occurred a few times. The chain employs TRBV20-1 and TRBJ1-4; TRBD1 matches 11 bases. Trimming at V came to 5 bases and at J to 8 bases, leaving 7 bases not matched to a gene. This CDR3 has 14 residues. Per germline, CDR1 DFQATT and CDR2 SNEGSKA (reference sequence). The DNA for the CDR3 is TGCAGTGCTTTGGACAGGGGGCGCCGAGAAAAACTGTTTTTT. It specifies CSALDRGRREKLFF.

This clonotype was observed a handful of times. An end of the junction differs from the germline gene, which may be a read error. This sequence joins TRBV5-4 and TRBJ2-6; D is possibly TRBD2 (6 bases). CDR1 and CDR2 (germline): SGHNT, YYREEE (reference sequence). The CDR3 sequence is 16 residues long. The CDR3 reads CASSVAGSIGANVLTF. CDR3 DNA sequence: TGTGCCAGCAGCGTGGCGGGATCAATTGGGGCCAACGTCCTGACCTTC.

The J gene is TRBJ2-2, the V gene TRBV5-1; possibly TRBD1 or TRBD2 for D (6 bases each). This CDR3 is built from 15 residues. Deletions cut 4 bases from V and 6 bases from J, with 16 bases between. Germline CDR1 SGHRS, CDR2 YFSETQ. CDR3 region: CASSDGGGAPGELFF. The DNA for the CDR3 is TGCGCCAGCAGCGACGGAGGGGGAGCCCCCGGGGAGCTGTTTTTT.

The DNA for the CDR3 is TGTGCCAGCAAGCTCGGCGGGAACTCTGGAAACACCATATATTTT. This codes for CASKLGGNSGNTIYF. The gene calls are TRBV2 and TRBJ1-3; D gene uncertain. This CDR3 region has 15 residues. V lost 7 bases to trimming and J lost 0 bases, with 13 bases between them. Germline V gene lookup returns CDR1 SNHLY and CDR2 FYNNEI.

This clonotype came up many times. The rearrangement links TRBV7-8 to TRBJ2-1; tentative D call: TRBD2 (5 bases). This CDR3 is 13 amino acids long. The ends were cut back, 8 bases at V and 6 bases at J, with 14 bases in the middle. Germline V gene data show CDR1 as SGHVS and CDR2 as FQNEAQ. The CDR3 sequence: CASQADLFNEQFF. The CDR3 DNA is TGTGCCAGCCAGGCGGACTTATTCAATGAGCAGTTCTTC.

The genes are TRBV7-2 and TRBJ2-3, with D tentatively TRBD1 (6 bases). V lost 2 bases to trimming and J lost 0 bases, with 15 bases between them. CDR1 is SGHTA, CDR2 FQGNSA, per germline. The CDR3 covers 17 residues. CDR3 sequence reads: CASSLRGTIASTDTQYF. CDR3 DNA sequence: TGTGCCAGCAGCTTAAGGGGGACCATTGCTAGCACAGATACGCAGTATTTT.

A few counts support this clonotype. The chain couples TRBV4-2 to TRBJ2-5; a weak D match, TRBD1 (6 bases). This CDR3 spans 14 amino acids. The V gene's germline CDR1 is LGHNA and CDR2 YNFKEQ. Trimming cost V 4 bases and J 4 bases, with 13 bases left between them. CDR3 sequence: CASSRDGGRETQYF. CDR3 nucleotide sequence: TGTGCCAGCAGCCGAGATGGGGGCCGAGAGACCCAGTACTTC.

This chain joins TRBV4-1 and TRBJ2-2, with TRBD2 as a possible D gene (5 bases). The germline V gene encodes CDR1 MGHRA and CDR2 YSYEKL. The CDR3 extends over 13 amino acids. Trimming stripped 7 bases from V and 7 bases from J, with 13 bases between. Here the CDR3 reads CASMRGYDGELFF. CDR3 DNA: TGCGCCAGCATGAGAGGGTACGACGGGGAGCTGTTTTTT.

This clonotype was observed a few times. A read error may account for a junction end that differs from germline. The rearrangement joins TRBV5-1 to TRBJ2-5; D uncertain. Germline loops: CDR1 SGHRS, CDR2 YFSETQ. The length of the CDR3 is 11 residues. The CDR3: CVSSPQGTQYF. The CDR3 nucleotides read TGCGTCAGCAGCCCCCAAGGGACCCAGTACTTC.

The sample holds a few counts of this clonotype. The chain links TRBV20-1 to TRBJ2-1; D tentatively reads TRBD1 or TRBD2 (5 bases each). Gene TRBJ2-7 matches the end of the DNA better, so the J call may be wrong. This CDR3 region has 14 residues. Germline loops: CDR1 DFQATT, CDR2 SNEGSKA (reference sequence). The CDR3 region has the DNA TGCAGTGCTAGATGGGGGATAAGCTCCTACGAGCAGTACTTC. The encoded protein is CSARWGISSYEQYF.

J is TRBJ1-5 and V is TRBV4-1; perhaps TRBD1 as D (6 bases). This CDR3 comprises 17 residues. The ends were cut back, 0 bases at V and 3 bases at J, with 15 bases in the middle. Germline V gene lookup returns CDR1 MGHRA and CDR2 YSYEKL. The CDR3 loop is CASSQDPVGTHNQPQHF. CDR3 sequence (DNA): TGCGCCAGCAGCCAAGATCCGGTTGGGACACACAATCAGCCCCAGCATTTT.

This clonotype was picked up a small number of times. The chain is built from TRBV6-2 or TRBV6-3 and TRBJ1-1; maybe TRBD1 (5 bases). This CDR3 is 14 amino acids long. The V gene lost 7 bases and the J gene lost 6 bases, with 18 bases spanning the gap. From germline, CDR1 is MNHEY and CDR2 SVGEGT. Here the CDR3 DNA reads TGTGCCAGCATTTCGGGACGTCTGTCCTCTGAAGCTTTCTTT. This encodes CASISGRLSSEAFF.

With respect to this clonotype: The junction differs from germline at one of its ends, possibly a read error. The gene calls are TRBV11-2 and TRBJ2-6; D could derive from TRBD1 or TRBD2 (5 bases each). Looked up from germline, CDR1 is SGHAT and CDR2 is FQNNGV. CDR3 length: 15 residues. CDR3 nucleotides: TGTGCCGGCGGGCCTCAGGTCTCTGGGGCCAACGTCCCGACTTTC. This translates into CAGGPQVSGANVPTF.

The chain combines TRBV9 with TRBJ1-4; the D is unclear. The V and J ends lost 1 base and 2 bases respectively, with 9 bases between them. This CDR3 spans 15 amino acids. In germline, CDR1 is SGDLS, CDR2 YYNGEE. The chain's CDR3 is CASSVYGRTNEKLFF. CDR3 coding DNA: TGTGCCAGCAGCGTATACGGAAGGACTAATGAAAAACTGTTTTTT.

As concerns this clonotype: This may come from a read error, since a much larger clone is one base off. The V call is TRBV29-1, the J call TRBJ1-3; 7 bases agree with TRBD1. The CDR3 spans 12 residues. Looked up from germline, CDR1 is SQVTM and CDR2 is ANQGSEA. V was clipped by 6 bases and J by 8 bases; unmatched bases: 7. The CDR3, as DNA: TGCAGCGTGAAGGGGGCGGGATACACCATATATTTT. Amino acid sequence: CSVKGAGYTIYF.

This clonotype has a handful of counts. This chain links TRBV7-6 with TRBJ2-7; perhaps TRBD1 as D (5 bases). Trimming took off 0 bases at V and 3 bases at J, with 12 bases between the two ends. The CDR3 covers 15 residues. Germline CDR1 reads SGHVS; CDR2 reads FNYEAQ. The CDR3 nucleotides read TGTGCCAGCAGCTTAGCGGACAAGGGATTCTACGAGCAGTACTTC. Translating it yields CASSLADKGFYEQYF.

This rearrangement joins TRBV6-6 to TRBJ1-4; 8 bases line up with TRBD1. V was clipped by 6 bases and J by 8 bases; unmatched bases: 11. Germline values: CDR1 MNHNY, CDR2 SVGAGI (reference sequence). This CDR3 contains 15 residues. CDR3 in amino acids: CASSLLGQGAEKLFF. CDR3 sequence (DNA): TGTGCCAGCAGCCTCCTTGGACAGGGAGCGGAAAAACTGTTTTTT.

This chain links TRBV6-5 with TRBJ1-2, with 9 bases matching TRBD1. CDR3 length equals 12 residues. Germline CDR1 and CDR2: MNHEY and SVGAGI. J was trimmed by 8 bases and V by 6 bases; bases with no gene match: 4. The CDR3 sequence is CASRSGQGGYTF. The DNA of the CDR3 is TGTGCCAGCAGGTCCGGACAGGGGGGCTACACCTTC.

The chain joins TRBV7-3 to TRBJ2-5; no clear D gene. The length of the CDR3 is 13 residues. The germline V gene has CDR1 SGHTA and CDR2 FQGTGA. V was trimmed by 4 bases and J by 2 bases, leaving 8 bases between them. CDR3 DNA sequence: TGTGCCAGCAGCTCAACCCCACAAGAGACCCAGTACTTC. Protein product: CASSSTPQETQYF. Full variable domain (outside the CDR3, taken from reference TRBV7-3 and TRBJ2-5): GAGVSQTPSNKVTEKGKYVELRCDPISGHTALYWYRQSLGQGPEFLIYFQGTGAADDSGLPNDRFFAVRPEGSVSTLKIQRTERGDSAVYLCASSSTPQETQYFGPGTRLLVL.

The chain uses TRBV11-2 and TRBJ2-7; 7 bases align to TRBD1. V gave up 7 bases and J gave up 1 base; unmatched junction bases: 13. Germline assignment: CDR1 SGHAT and CDR2 FQNNGV. The CDR3 contains 16 residues. The CDR3 spells CASTKKSLGQSYEQYF. CDR3 DNA sequence: TGTGCCAGCACCAAAAAATCATTGGGACAGTCCTACGAGCAGTACTTC.

This clonotype has just a few counts. The V and J genes are TRBV5-1 and TRBJ2-5; 14 nucleotides agree with TRBD2. CDR1 is SGHRS and CDR2 is YFSETQ in the germline V gene. This CDR3 spans 16 amino acids. The trim removed 4 bases at V and 2 bases at J, leaving 4 bases unmatched. CDR3 sequence: CASSVGTSGGQETQYF. The CDR3 DNA is TGCGCCAGCAGCGTAGGGACTAGCGGGGGACAAGAGACCCAGTACTTC.

In the case of this clonotype: With a much larger clone just one base away, this may be a read error. The CDR3 reads CASTDRSYEQYF. Written as DNA, the CDR3 is TGTGCCAGCACCGACAGGTCCTACGAGCAGTACTTC. This chain connects TRBV6-2 or TRBV6-3 to TRBJ2-7; a possible D gene is TRBD1 (6 bases). Germline V gene data show CDR1 as MNHEY and CDR2 as SVGEGT. Trimming removed 7 bases from V and 1 base from J, with 8 bases in between. The CDR3 has 12 residues.

This clonotype occurred a few times. CDR3 sequence reads: CASSRGRGTNYGYTF. CDR3 sequence (DNA): TGTGCCAGCAGCCGGGGGAGAGGGACTAACTATGGCTACACCTTC. The V call is TRBV21-1, the J call TRBJ1-2; no check of the table's D call, TRBD1, against the DNA was made. TRBV21-1 is noted as a pseudogene. The CDR3 has 15 residues.

In this sample, this clonotype turned up a few times. The chain couples TRBV9 to TRBJ1-5; D call uncertain. V was cut by 0 bases and J by 4 bases, with 11 bases left in between. The CDR3 loop spans 15 amino acids. CDR1 SGDLS and CDR2 YYNGEE come from the germline V gene. The CDR3 is CASSVGEGLNQPQHF. CDR3 nucleotides: TGTGCCAGCAGCGTAGGCGAGGGCCTTAATCAGCCCCAGCATTTT. Full variable domain (outside the CDR3, taken from reference TRBV9 and TRBJ1-5): DSGVTQTPKHLITATGQRVTLRCSPRSGDLSVYWYQQSLDQGLQFLIQYYNGEERAKGNILERFSAQQFPDLHSELNLSSLELGDSALYFCASSVGEGLNQPQHFGDGTRLSIL.

This chain links TRBV20-1 with TRBJ1-4, with a tentative D call TRBD1 (6 bases). The CDR3 is made up of 11 amino acids. Germline-derived CDR1 and CDR2 are DFQATT and SNEGSKA (reference sequence). The ends were cut back, 3 bases at V and 12 bases at J, with 11 bases in the middle. The CDR3 sequence is CSARDRSELFF. The CDR3, as DNA: TGCAGTGCTAGGGACAGATCGGAACTGTTTTTT.

This clonotype was seen more than once but under ten times. The junction and the germline gene differ at one end; a read error may be behind it. The chain carries TRBV4-3 and TRBJ1-1, with TRBD1 as a possible D gene (5 bases). Germline V gene lookup returns CDR1 LGHNA and CDR2 YSLEER. The CDR3 covers 16 residues. The CDR3 sequence is CASSQEGRSGGTEAFF. CDR3 DNA: TGCGCCAGCAGCCAAGAGGGACGTTCGGGTGGCACTGAGGCTTTCTTT.

V and J are TRBV25-1 and TRBJ2-3; tentatively, D is TRBD1 (5 bases). The CDR3 totals 16 residues. Trimming pared 5 bases from V and 0 bases from J, leaving 15 bases between. CDR1 and CDR2 (germline): MGHDK, SYGVNS. This CDR3 is CASSWGWPGSTDTQYF. Written as DNA, the CDR3 is TGTGCCAGCAGTTGGGGTTGGCCAGGGAGCACAGATACGCAGTATTTT.